The source of this T cell receptor beta chain is a study of blood T cells in healthy people across ages. Using a J-beta primer mix together with a sample-barcoded 5' primer, a second PCR was run for roughly 7 to 12 cycles. MiXCR, applied by TCRdb to the 5' RACE reads, yields one record per CDR3 protein. Of about 1 million distinct CDR3 sequences in the sample, 45% were seen once. Study results and caveats: CMV status of donors was unknown, possibly confounding expanded clonotype changes. Long-lived donors exceeded aged donors in naive CD4+ cells and diversity.

Germline CDR1 and CDR2: MNHEY and SVGEGT. The CDR3 sequence is 16 residues long. V lost 5 bases to trimming and J lost 3 bases; unmatched junction nucleotides: 9. RNA extraction gave at least 5.5 micrograms of total RNA per sample. There are a few counts of this clonotype. Its cognate antigen is unknown. The origin of this receptor is a woman aged 60 to 75 in good health. V gene TRBV6-2 or TRBV6-3 combines with J gene TRBJ2-7, with 11 bases matching TRBD2. Sequencing used blood. CDR3 protein: CASSQLAGALSYEQYF. As DNA, the CDR3 is TGTGCCAGCAGTCAACTAGCGGGGGCCCTTAGCTACGAGCAGTACTTC.